Listed here is a single TCR beta chain. These data originate in a study of blood T cell repertoires in COVID-19. For the study at large: T cells, B-cell-depleted T cells, or PBMCs supplied cDNA or gDNA.

Participants spanned ages about 18 to 89 years and resided in roughly 26 US areas. CDR3 length equals 14 residues. Germline lookup yields CDR1 SNHLY and CDR2 FYNNEI. With V trimmed by 6 bases and J by 1 base, 4 bases remained unmatched. Data came from immunoSEQ multiplex PCR; TCRdb stores just in-frame clones and leaves some out. This sample has some 320,000 clones, with approximately 89% found just once. Sequencing input: PBMCs or T cells enriched from blood (not recorded which). V usage is TRBV2 and J usage is TRBJ1-1, with 8 bases identical to TRBD1. This receptor was identified in a woman between 45 and 65 years old who had been exposed to COVID-19. CDR3 nucleotides: TGTGCCAGCAGGACACAGGGGGAGAACACTGAAGCTTTCTTT. Its translation: CASRTQGENTEAFF.